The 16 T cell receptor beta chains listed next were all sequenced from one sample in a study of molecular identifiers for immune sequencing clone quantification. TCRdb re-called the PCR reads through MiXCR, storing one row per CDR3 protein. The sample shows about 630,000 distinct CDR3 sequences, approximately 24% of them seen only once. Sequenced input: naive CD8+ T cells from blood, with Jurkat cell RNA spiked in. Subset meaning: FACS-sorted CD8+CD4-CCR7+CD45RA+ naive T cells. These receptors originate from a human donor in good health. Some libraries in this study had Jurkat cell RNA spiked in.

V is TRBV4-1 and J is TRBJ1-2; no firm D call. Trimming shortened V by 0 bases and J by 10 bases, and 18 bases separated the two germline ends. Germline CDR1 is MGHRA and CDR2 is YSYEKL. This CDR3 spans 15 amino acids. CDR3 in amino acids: CASSQDLYGRTTYTF. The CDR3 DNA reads TGCGCCAGCAGCCAAGATTTGTACGGACGGACTACCTACACCTTC.

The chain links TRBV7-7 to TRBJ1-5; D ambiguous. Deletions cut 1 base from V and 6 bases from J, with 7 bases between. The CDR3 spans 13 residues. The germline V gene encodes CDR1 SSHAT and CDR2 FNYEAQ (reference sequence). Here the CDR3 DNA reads TGTGCCAGCAGCTTAGTATTTGGTCAGCCCCAGCATTTT. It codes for CASSLVFGQPQHF.

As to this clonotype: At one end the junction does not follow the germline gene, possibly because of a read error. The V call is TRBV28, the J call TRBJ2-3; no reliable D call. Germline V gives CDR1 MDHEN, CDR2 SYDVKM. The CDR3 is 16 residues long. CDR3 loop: CACREGFRSAGETQYF. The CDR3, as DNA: TGTGCCTGCAGAGAAGGTTTCAGGAGCGCAGGAGAGACCCAGTACTTT.

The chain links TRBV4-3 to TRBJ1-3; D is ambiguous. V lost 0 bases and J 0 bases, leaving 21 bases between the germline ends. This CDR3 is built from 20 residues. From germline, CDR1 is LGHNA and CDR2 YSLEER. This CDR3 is CASSQDRFSFPPVSGNTIYF. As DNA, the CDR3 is TGCGCCAGCAGCCAAGATAGGTTTTCCTTCCCGCCAGTCTCTGGAAACACCATATATTTT.

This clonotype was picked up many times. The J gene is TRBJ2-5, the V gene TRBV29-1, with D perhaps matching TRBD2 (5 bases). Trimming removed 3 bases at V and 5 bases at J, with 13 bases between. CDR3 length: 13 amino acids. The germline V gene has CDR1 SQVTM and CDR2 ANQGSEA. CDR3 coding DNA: TGCAGCGTTGAGGTTCCGGGGTGGGAGACCCAGTACTTC. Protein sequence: CSVEVPGWETQYF.

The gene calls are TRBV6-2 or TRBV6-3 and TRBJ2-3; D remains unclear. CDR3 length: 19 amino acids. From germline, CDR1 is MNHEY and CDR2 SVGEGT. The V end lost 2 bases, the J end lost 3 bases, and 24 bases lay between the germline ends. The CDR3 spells CASSYDEKSLELRTDTQYF. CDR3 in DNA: TGTGCCAGCAGTTACGACGAGAAAAGCCTCGAGCTCCGGACAGATACGCAGTATTTT.

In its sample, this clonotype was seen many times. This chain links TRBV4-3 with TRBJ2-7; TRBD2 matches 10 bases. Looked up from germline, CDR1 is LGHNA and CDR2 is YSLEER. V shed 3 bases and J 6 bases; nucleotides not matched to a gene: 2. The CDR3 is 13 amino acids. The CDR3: CASSQGLASEQYF. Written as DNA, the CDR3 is TGCGCCAGCAGCCAGGGACTAGCGTCCGAGCAGTACTTC.

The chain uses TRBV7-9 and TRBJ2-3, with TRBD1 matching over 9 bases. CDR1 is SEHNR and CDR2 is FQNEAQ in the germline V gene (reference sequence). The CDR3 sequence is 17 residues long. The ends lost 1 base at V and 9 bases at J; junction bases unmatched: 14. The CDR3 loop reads CASSLGPGTGFGDTQYF. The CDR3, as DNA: TGTGCCAGCAGCTTAGGGCCCGGGACAGGGTTTGGAGACACGCAGTATTTT.

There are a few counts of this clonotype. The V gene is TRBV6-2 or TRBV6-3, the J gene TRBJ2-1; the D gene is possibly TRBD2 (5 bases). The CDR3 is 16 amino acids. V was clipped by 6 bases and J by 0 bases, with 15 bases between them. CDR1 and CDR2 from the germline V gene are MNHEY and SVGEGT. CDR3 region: CASSRTSGSSYNEQFF. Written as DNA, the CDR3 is TGTGCCAGCAGCAGGACTTCGGGCAGCTCCTACAATGAGCAGTTCTTC.

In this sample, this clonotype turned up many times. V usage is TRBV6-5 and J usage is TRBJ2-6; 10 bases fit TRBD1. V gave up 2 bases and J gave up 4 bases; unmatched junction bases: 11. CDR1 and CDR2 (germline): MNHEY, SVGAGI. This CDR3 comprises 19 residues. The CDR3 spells CASSYDGTGDGYGANVLTF. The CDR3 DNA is TGTGCCAGCAGTTACGATGGGACAGGGGATGGGTACGGGGCCAACGTCCTGACTTTC.

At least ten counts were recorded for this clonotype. The chain's CDR3 is CASSQSERGNQPQHF. The CDR3 bases are TGTGCCAGCAGCCAATCGGAAAGGGGCAATCAGCCCCAGCATTTT. The genes are TRBV16 and TRBJ1-5; D gene unclear. Germline values: CDR1 KGHSY, CDR2 FQNENV. This CDR3 comprises 15 residues. V was pared by 0 bases and J by 2 bases, with 8 bases between.

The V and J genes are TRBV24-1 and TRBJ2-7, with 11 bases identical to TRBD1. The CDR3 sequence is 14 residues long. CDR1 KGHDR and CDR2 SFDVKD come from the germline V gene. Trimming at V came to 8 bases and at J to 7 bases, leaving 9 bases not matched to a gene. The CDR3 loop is CATKGQGALGEQYF. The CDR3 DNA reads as TGTGCCACCAAAGGACAGGGGGCCTTGGGTGAGCAGTACTTC.

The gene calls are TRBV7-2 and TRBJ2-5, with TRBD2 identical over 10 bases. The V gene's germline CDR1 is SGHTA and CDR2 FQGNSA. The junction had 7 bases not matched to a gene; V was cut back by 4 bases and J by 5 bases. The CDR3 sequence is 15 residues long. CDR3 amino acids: CASSCIAGGGETQYF. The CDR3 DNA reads TGTGCCAGCAGCTGTATAGCGGGGGGCGGGGAGACCCAGTACTTC.

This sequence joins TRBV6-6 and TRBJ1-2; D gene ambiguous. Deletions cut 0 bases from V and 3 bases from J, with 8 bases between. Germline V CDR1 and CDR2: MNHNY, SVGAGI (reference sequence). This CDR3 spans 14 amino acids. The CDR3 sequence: CASSYSYGDYGYTF. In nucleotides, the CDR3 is TGTGCCAGCAGTTACTCGTACGGAGACTATGGCTACACCTTC.

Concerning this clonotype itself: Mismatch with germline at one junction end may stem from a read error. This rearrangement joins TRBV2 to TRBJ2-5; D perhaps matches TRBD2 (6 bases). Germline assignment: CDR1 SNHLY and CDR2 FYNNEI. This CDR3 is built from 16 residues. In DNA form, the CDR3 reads TGTGCCGGCAGTCCTTCTTTTCTAGCGTGGGATGAGACCCAGTACTTC. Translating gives CAGSPSFLAWDETQYF.

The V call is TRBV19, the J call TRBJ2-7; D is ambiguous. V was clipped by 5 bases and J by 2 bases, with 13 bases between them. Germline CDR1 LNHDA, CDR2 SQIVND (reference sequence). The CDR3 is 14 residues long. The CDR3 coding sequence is TGTGCCAGTAGTCCGAGCCCGGTCACCTACGAGCAGTACTTC. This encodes CASSPSPVTYEQYF.